The next 20 T cell receptor beta chains were all read from a single sample in a study of identical twins (dated by TCRdb to 2016 to 2017). Receptor libraries were prepared by 5' RACE. Sequencing was performed on an Illumina HiSeq 2000. TCRdb reran the public reads through fastp at Q25 and MiXCR, keeping productive beta chains. CDR3 protein sequences are deduplicated, and each keeps its most common genes and DNA. This sample lists roughly 260,000 distinct CDR3 sequences; more than 12% were detected once. The ten largest make up approximately 8.2% of the sample. The sequenced material came from memory (CD45RO+) T cells sorted from blood. The intended sense of this specimen's cell subset or site label: CD45RO+ enriched T cells. All receptors come from a woman aged 18-29 years in good health.

This clonotype showed up just a few times. The rearrangement links TRBV6-1 to TRBJ2-7, with D perhaps matching TRBD2 (6 bases). V lost 7 bases to trimming and J lost 2 bases, with 15 bases between them. CDR3 length equals 14 residues. Germline loops: CDR1 MNHNS, CDR2 SASEGT. CDR3 nucleotide sequence: TGTGCCAGCACCGACATAGGAGGGACCTACGAGCAGTACTTC. It encodes CASTDIGGTYEQYF.

This sequence joins TRBV10-1 and TRBJ2-5; D is possibly TRBD1 or TRBD2 (5 bases each). Germline lookup yields CDR1 WNHNN and CDR2 SYGVQD (reference sequence). Deletions cut 4 bases from V and 4 bases from J, with 16 bases between. The CDR3 contains 15 residues. This CDR3 reads CASSVPGARRETQYF. The CDR3 region has the DNA TGCGCCAGCAGTGTCCCCGGGGCCCGGCGAGAGACCCAGTACTTC.

The genes are TRBV12-3 or TRBV12-4 and TRBJ2-1; the D is unclear. Trimming left V 8 bases short and J 0 bases short, with 11 bases between. The length of the CDR3 is 14 residues. The CDR3 DNA is TGTGCCAGCGGAGCCGGGCCCTCCTACAATGAGCAGTTCTTC. Residues: CASGAGPSYNEQFF.

At least ten counts were recorded for this clonotype. This rearrangement joins TRBV30 to TRBJ1-2; D possibly corresponds to TRBD1 (5 bases). V lost 4 bases, J lost 8 bases, and 17 bases lay in between. The CDR3 consists of 13 residues. The germline V gene has CDR1 GTSNPN and CDR2 SVGIG (reference sequence). For the CDR3, the DNA is TGTGCCTGGACCCCCCGGGGCGCGGAAGGCTACACCTTC. Protein: CAWTPRGAEGYTF.

The CDR3 DNA reads TGCGCCAGCAGCCGGACAGGTTCCGGGGTTCGAGAGACCCAGTACTTC. Translated: CASSRTGSGVRETQYF. The chain combines TRBV5-1 with TRBJ2-5, with 7 bases identical to TRBD1. CDR1 and CDR2 from the germline V gene are SGHRS and YFSETQ. V trimming: 4 bases; J trimming: 4 bases; junction bases outside the gene matches: 13. The CDR3 runs 16 residues.

The chain uses TRBV20-1 and TRBJ2-7; the match to TRBD1 covers 9 bases. The CDR3 has 13 amino acids. Trimming took 5 bases from V and 3 from J; bases not matched to a gene: 5. Germline CDR1 is DFQATT and CDR2 is SNEGSKA (reference sequence). The CDR3 DNA reads TGCAGTGCTCCCGACAGGGGGAACTACGAGCAGTACTTC. It is translated as CSAPDRGNYEQYF.

This clonotype was seen a handful of times. V gene TRBV10-3 combines with J gene TRBJ2-3, with D uncertain. Per the germline V gene, CDR1 is ENHRY and CDR2 is SYGVKD. This CDR3 is 11 amino acids long. Trimming pared 8 bases from V and 4 bases from J, leaving 7 bases between. Here the CDR3 DNA reads TGTGCCATCGGGATTTCAGATACGCAGTATTTT. This encodes CAIGISDTQYF.

The gene calls are TRBV7-2 and TRBJ2-7, with 8 positions matching TRBD1. The CDR3 sequence is 16 residues long. After removal of 4 bases from V and 4 bases from J, the junction contained 12 bases not matched to a gene. CDR1 is SGHTA, CDR2 FQGNSA, per germline. The CDR3 sequence is CASSSGARTGIYEQYF. The CDR3 bases are TGTGCCAGCAGCTCCGGGGCTCGGACAGGGATTTACGAGCAGTACTTC.

The sample holds many counts of this clonotype. This chain uses TRBV30 with TRBJ2-3; D is ambiguous. CDR3 length equals 11 residues. The V end lost 0 bases, the J end lost 8 bases, and 6 bases lay between the germline ends. Germline CDR1 GTSNPN, CDR2 SVGIG (reference sequence). CDR3 coding DNA: TGTGCCTGGAGTGTACAGTCTACGCAGTATTTT. Amino acids: CAWSVQSTQYF.

Only a few counts were recorded for this clonotype. This sequence joins TRBV27 and TRBJ2-3, with D perhaps TRBD2 (5 bases). The CDR3 is made up of 16 amino acids. Germline V gives CDR1 MNHEY, CDR2 SMNVEV (reference sequence). Trimming removed 5 bases at V and 2 bases at J, with 17 bases between. The CDR3 loop is CASSRTLPGYTDTQYF. CDR3 in DNA: TGTGCCAGCAGTCGGACTTTACCCGGATACACAGATACGCAGTATTTT.

This clonotype has only a few counts. CDR3: CATALGDTQYF. DNA of the CDR3: TGTGCCACCGCACTCGGGGATACGCAGTATTTT. The chain is built from TRBV24-1 and TRBJ2-3; D ambiguous. The CDR3 covers 11 residues. CDR1 and CDR2 (germline): KGHDR, SFDVKD. V was shortened by 9 bases and J by 6 bases, with 9 bases between the two germline ends.

The table lists this clonotype with a few counts. The V gene is TRBV12-3 or TRBV12-4, the J gene TRBJ2-3, with 7 nucleotides matching TRBD2. The CDR3 spans 14 residues. V lost 5 bases, J lost 4 bases, and 6 bases stayed unmatched. This chain's CDR3 is CASSPGTTADTQYF. The CDR3 bases are TGTGCCAGCAGTCCCGGGACTACGGCAGATACGCAGTATTTT.

This clonotype showed up just a few times. The chain joins TRBV20-1 to TRBJ1-2; the D is unclear. Germline CDR1 is DFQATT and CDR2 is SNEGSKA (reference sequence). The CDR3 sequence is 13 residues long. V was trimmed by 5 bases and J by 8 bases, leaving 18 bases between them. The CDR3 region is CSARAGIGYGYTF. The CDR3 bases are TGCAGTGCTCGCGCTGGCATAGGTTACGGCTACACCTTC.

Ten or more counts support this clonotype. The chain joins TRBV6-5 to TRBJ1-2; the D is unclear. The CDR3 has 16 amino acids. Between the trimmed V and J ends, which lost 6 bases and 4 bases, there was a span of 21 bases. The germline CDR1 and CDR2 sequences are MNHEY and SVGAGI. Here the CDR3 DNA reads TGTGCCAGCAGAAACTGGAAAAACAGTGGTAGCTATGGCTACACCTTC. This translates into CASRNWKNSGSYGYTF.

This clonotype was seen only a few times. This rearrangement joins TRBV6-1 to TRBJ2-1, with D maybe TRBD2 (6 bases). Per germline, CDR1 MNHNS and CDR2 SASEGT. Trimming took off 6 bases at V and 9 bases at J, with 15 bases between the two ends. The CDR3 runs to 13 residues. CDR3: CASSHEMGGEQFF. CDR3 nucleotides: TGTGCCAGCAGCCACGAAATGGGGGGTGAGCAGTTCTTC.

This clonotype has a count of ten or more. The V and J genes are TRBV12-3 or TRBV12-4 and TRBJ2-1; 11 positions match TRBD2. V shed 6 bases, J shed 9 bases, and the junction held 7 bases outside the gene matches. This CDR3 is built from 14 residues. The CDR3 protein is CASRLTSGVPEQFF. CDR3 bases: TGTGCCAGCAGGTTGACTAGCGGGGTTCCTGAGCAGTTCTTC.

In this sample, this clonotype turned up a few times. The V call is TRBV7-9, the J call TRBJ2-1; tentative D call: TRBD2 (5 bases). CDR3 length equals 14 residues. Trimming cost V 3 bases and J 5 bases, with 11 bases left between them. Per the germline V gene, CDR1 is SEHNR and CDR2 is FQNEAQ (reference sequence). CDR3 nucleotides: TGTGCCAGCAGCTTCGGGGTATCGGACAATGAGCAGTTCTTC. This encodes CASSFGVSDNEQFF.

The rearrangement links TRBV7-6 to TRBJ2-2; 10 nucleotides match TRBD2. Losses at the gene ends were 6 bases for V and 6 bases for J; bases not matched to a gene: 13. CDR3 size: 17 residues. The germline V gene has CDR1 SGHVS and CDR2 FNYEAQ. The CDR3 DNA follows: TGTGCCAGCAGTTCCTCCGCTAGCGGGAGAGGATCCGGGGAGCTGTTTTTT. Its translation: CASSSSASGRGSGELFF.

The chain has TRBV20-1 and TRBJ2-3; D gene uncertain. The ends were cut back, 5 bases at V and 3 bases at J, with 18 bases in the middle. CDR3 length: 15 amino acids. In germline, CDR1 is DFQATT, CDR2 SNEGSKA (reference sequence). Written as DNA, the CDR3 is TGCAGTGCTCGTCCCGGACGGTCGATAACAGATACGCAGTATTTT. Translating gives CSARPGRSITDTQYF.

This clonotype was recorded a few times. The rearrangement links TRBV7-9 to TRBJ2-7, with D possibly being TRBD2 (6 bases). Germline values: CDR1 SEHNR, CDR2 FQNEAQ (reference sequence). Between the trimmed V and J ends, which lost 5 bases and 3 bases, there was a span of 17 bases. The CDR3 is 15 residues long. The CDR3 loop is CASSHIGAGSYEQYF. The CDR3, as DNA: TGTGCCAGCAGCCATATAGGGGCGGGAAGCTACGAGCAGTACTTC.